Each of the 12 T cell receptor beta chains below was sequenced from the same sample in a study of blood T cell repertoires in COVID-19 (dated by TCRdb to the early 2020s). The library relied on the immunoSEQ multiplex PCR assay. The clones in this table, taken by TCRdb from immuneACCESS, are in-frame only. Not every clone is retained; where verified, under half of the shortfall comes from an unresolved V gene, and the cause of the rest is unknown. Present in this sample are about 110,000 clones, around 89% of which were seen just once. 3% to 3.5% of the sample lies in the top ten. The specimen was peripheral blood. The receptors here all came from a woman in her forties or fifties with acute or convalescent COVID-19.

V gene TRBV6-5 combines with J gene TRBJ2-7; possibly TRBD1 for D (6 bases). V lost 5 bases to trimming and J lost 2 bases, with 13 bases between them. CDR1 is MNHEY and CDR2 is SVGAGI in the germline V gene. The CDR3 covers 14 residues. CDR3 in DNA: TGTGCCAGCAGTCCCGACAGGTACCCCTACGAGCAGTACTTC. Translated: CASSPDRYPYEQYF.

The chain employs TRBV1 and TRBJ2-5; TRBD2 is the table's D call and was not checked against the DNA. TRBV1 is described as a pseudogene. This CDR3 spans 14 amino acids. The CDR3 is CTSSQESKLETQYF. The CDR3 bases are TGCACCAGCAGCCAAGAATCCAAGCTGGAGACCCAGTACTTC.

The J gene is TRBJ2-1, the V gene TRBV3-1 (or the pseudogene TRBV3-2); TRBD2 matches 7 bases. CDR3 size: 13 residues. CDR1 LGHDT and CDR2 YNNKEL come from the germline V gene (reference sequence). The V segment lost 3 bases and the J segment 5 bases; nucleotides outside the gene matches: 1. The CDR3: CASSQLADNEQFF. The CDR3 nucleotides are TGTGCCAGCAGCCAGCTAGCGGACAATGAGCAGTTCTTC.

V is TRBV9 and J is TRBJ1-1; D ambiguous. Trimming pared 0 bases from V and 4 bases from J, leaving 10 bases between. This CDR3 is built from 14 residues. The germline V gene has CDR1 SGDLS and CDR2 YYNGEE. The CDR3 loop reads CASSVGGSGTEAFF. The CDR3 DNA follows: TGTGCCAGCAGCGTAGGCGGCAGCGGCACTGAAGCTTTCTTT.

The chain is built from TRBV5-6 and TRBJ2-7, with 8 bases that match TRBD1. Germline assignment: CDR1 SGHDT and CDR2 YYEEEE. Trimming cost V 2 bases and J 3 bases; bases outside gene matches: 7. The CDR3 spans 15 residues. The CDR3 bases are TGTGCCAGCAGCTTAGTCGGGACAGGTGGCTACGAGCAGTACTTC. Translating it yields CASSLVGTGGYEQYF.

The chain recombines TRBV5-6 with TRBJ2-3; 7 bases line up with TRBD2. The V gene's germline CDR1 is SGHDT and CDR2 YYEEEE. With 0 bases clipped from V and 4 bases from J, the junction kept 11 bases outside the gene matches. The CDR3 totals 17 residues. The CDR3 DNA follows: TGTGCCAGCAGCTTGGGGAGCGGCGGGAGAGGCGCAGATACGCAGTATTTT. This sequence encodes CASSLGSGGRGADTQYF.

The genes are TRBV9 and TRBJ1-1; D is uncertain. The CDR3 runs to 12 residues. CDR1 and CDR2 (germline): SGDLS, YYNGEE. Trimming left V 0 bases short and J 9 bases short, with 9 bases between. The CDR3 reads CASSVGSPKAFF. DNA of the CDR3: TGTGCCAGCAGCGTAGGCAGTCCCAAAGCTTTCTTT. The full variable domain, rest sourced from reference TRBV9 and TRBJ1-1, is DSGVTQTPKHLITATGQRVTLRCSPRSGDLSVYWYQQSLDQGLQFLIQYYNGEERAKGNILERFSAQQFPDLHSELNLSSLELGDSALYFCASSVGSPKAFFGQGTRLTVV.

The rearrangement joins TRBV6-5 to TRBJ1-2; D remains ambiguous. The CDR3 spans 15 residues. Germline-derived CDR1 and CDR2 are MNHEY and SVGAGI. Trimming cost V 4 bases and J 7 bases, with 19 bases left between them. The DNA of the CDR3 is TGTGCCAGCAGTTTCACTGACGGTTTATCGGGTGGCTACACCTTC. Protein sequence: CASSFTDGLSGGYTF.

The chain uses TRBV27 and TRBJ2-5; 7 nucleotides align to TRBD2. V was pared by 3 bases and J by 5 bases, with 12 bases of the junction left unmatched. The length of the CDR3 is 16 residues. Germline V gene data show CDR1 as MNHEY and CDR2 as SMNVEV (reference sequence). In nucleotides, the CDR3 is TGTGCCAGCAGTTTGCGGGGTTGGGAGGGGACGGAGACCCAGTACTTC. Amino acids: CASSLRGWEGTETQYF.

This clone has just a few counts. The chain combines TRBV24-1 with TRBJ2-2; D might be TRBD2 (7 bases). Germline loops: CDR1 KGHDR, CDR2 SFDVKD. With 4 bases removed from V and 5 bases from J, the gap between germline ends came to 13 bases. CDR3 length equals 15 residues. CDR3 region: CATSESKGGTGELFF. CDR3 nucleotide sequence: TGTGCCACCAGTGAATCAAAGGGGGGGACCGGGGAGCTGTTTTTT.

The CDR3 region is CASSYSGYTEAFF. CDR3 in DNA: TGTGCCAGCAGCTATTCCGGTTACACTGAAGCTTTCTTT. The rearrangement uses TRBV7-9 and TRBJ1-1; D is ambiguous. Trimming shortened V by 4 bases and J by 3 bases, and 9 bases separated the two germline ends. The CDR3 extends over 13 amino acids. Germline V gene lookup returns CDR1 SEHNR and CDR2 FQNEAQ (reference sequence). Variable domain in full (rest from reference TRBV7-9 and TRBJ1-1): DTGVSQNPRHKITKRGQNVTFRCDPISEHNRLYWYRQTLGQGPEFLTYFQNEAQLEKSRLLSDRFSAERPKGSFSTLEIQRTEQGDSAMYLCASSYSGYTEAFFGQGTRLTVV.

This rearrangement joins TRBV4-1 to TRBJ1-2, with 10 bases matching TRBD1. The trim removed 0 bases at V and 4 bases at J, leaving 8 bases unmatched. This CDR3 has 17 residues. Germline assignment: CDR1 MGHRA and CDR2 YSYEKL. The CDR3 DNA reads as TGCGCCAGCAGCCAAGAGGGGGGACAGGGGATTCCCTATGGCTACACCTTC. This codes for CASSQEGGQGIPYGYTF.